The sequence of this T cell receptor (beta chain) was determined in a study of blood T cell repertoires in COVID-19. Whole-study context: Material from acute and convalescent COVID-19 was sourced from the United States, Italy and Spain. From T cells, B-cell-depleted T cells, or PBMCs came the material, which was cDNA or gDNA.

Trimming removed 3 bases from V and 5 bases from J; junction bases left unmatched: 14. The CDR3 is made up of 16 amino acids. Germline V gene sequence: CDR1 SQVTM, CDR2 ANQGSEA. The protocol was immunoSEQ multiplex PCR, while the TCRdb copy is restricted to in-frame clones and leaves out a portion. The sample has around 300,000 clones, around 82% seen once. V gene TRBV29-1 combines with J gene TRBJ2-5, with 8 bases lining up with TRBD2. The sample taken for sequencing was peripheral blood. This TCR came from a man aged 25 to 40 with active or convalescent COVID-19. DNA for the CDR3: TGCAGCGTTGAGACCTCCTGGGCTAGCGGGCAGGAGACCCAGTACTTC. It specifies CSVETSWASGQETQYF.